These 8 T cell receptor beta chains came from one sample sequenced in a study of blood T cell repertoires in COVID-19. Assay: immunoSEQ multiplex PCR; the TCRdb copy retains only in-frame clones and omits some. The profile shows around 330,000 clones, over 75% of them singletons. Sample: PBMCs or T cells enriched from blood (not recorded which). The receptors originated from a middle-aged woman who had recovered from COVID-19.

This chain joins TRBV21-1 and TRBJ2-5; TRBD2, the table's D call, was not compared with the DNA. TRBV21-1 represents a pseudogene. The CDR3 has 14 amino acids. Written as DNA, the CDR3 is TGTGCCAGCAGCAACGGACTAGTCTACGAGACCCAGTACTTC. The encoded protein is CASSNGLVYETQYF.

Points on this clone: A read error may produce the germline difference seen at one junction end. J is TRBJ2-5 and V is TRBV7-7, with 11 bases lining up with TRBD2. CDR1 is SSHAT and CDR2 is FNYEAQ in the germline V gene (reference sequence). The CDR3 loop spans 15 amino acids. The CDR3 DNA is TGTGCTAGCAGCCCTCTAGCGGGGGGAGCAGAGACCCAGTACTTC. It yields the protein CASSPLAGGAETQYF.

This chain joins TRBV10-3 and TRBJ1-3, with a possible D match to TRBD1 (5 bases). The CDR3 runs 14 residues. Trimming took off 6 bases at V and 7 bases at J, with 16 bases between the two ends. The germline V gene encodes CDR1 ENHRY and CDR2 SYGVKD. In DNA, the CDR3 is TGTGCCATCAGGCGGTTCCAGGGAGGCAACACCATATATTTT. Translated: CAIRRFQGGNTIYF.

The chain uses TRBV5-1 and TRBJ2-7; D is ambiguous. Trimming removed 0 bases from V and 9 bases from J, with 16 bases in between. Per germline, CDR1 SGHRS and CDR2 YFSETQ. The CDR3 is made up of 14 amino acids. The CDR3 bases are TGCGCCAGCAGCTTGGAGTTAGCCAACGAGCGGCAGTACTTC. Translation gives CASSLELANERQYF.

This chain uses TRBV30 with TRBJ1-5; D remains unclear. Germline V CDR1 and CDR2: GTSNPN, SVGIG (reference sequence). Trimming cost V 0 bases and J 3 bases, with 6 bases left between them. This CDR3 comprises 13 residues. This CDR3 reads CAWSVQSNQPQHF. The CDR3, as DNA: TGTGCCTGGAGTGTACAGTCCAATCAGCCCCAGCATTTT.

This sequence joins TRBV6-4 and TRBJ2-7; 8 bases align to TRBD1. The V segment lost 5 bases and the J segment 6 bases; nucleotides outside the gene matches: 9. The V gene's germline CDR1 is MRHNA and CDR2 SNTAGT. This CDR3 is 14 amino acids long. CDR3 protein: CASSSGTGVLEQYF. The CDR3 coding sequence is TGTGCCAGCAGTTCCGGGACAGGAGTTCTCGAGCAGTACTTC.

The CDR3: CASSGDRGSSYNSPLHF. CDR3 nucleotide sequence: TGTGCCAGCAGCGGCGACAGGGGGAGCTCCTATAATTCACCCCTCCACTTT. The V gene is TRBV9, the J gene TRBJ1-6; 9 nucleotides line up with TRBD1. This CDR3 is 17 amino acids long. Losses at the gene ends were 3 bases for V and 0 bases for J; bases not matched to a gene: 4. CDR1 is SGDLS and CDR2 is YYNGEE in the germline V gene.

The V and J genes are TRBV13 and TRBJ2-4, with 7 bases lining up with TRBD2. Germline V gene sequence: CDR1 PRHDT, CDR2 FYEKMQ (reference sequence). V was pared by 4 bases and J by 4 bases, with 10 bases of the junction left unmatched. The CDR3 loop spans 16 amino acids. In nucleotides, the CDR3 is TGTGCCAGCAGCTCATGGGCGGGAGTGGCTAAAAACATTCAGTACTTC. Translation gives CASSSWAGVAKNIQYF.